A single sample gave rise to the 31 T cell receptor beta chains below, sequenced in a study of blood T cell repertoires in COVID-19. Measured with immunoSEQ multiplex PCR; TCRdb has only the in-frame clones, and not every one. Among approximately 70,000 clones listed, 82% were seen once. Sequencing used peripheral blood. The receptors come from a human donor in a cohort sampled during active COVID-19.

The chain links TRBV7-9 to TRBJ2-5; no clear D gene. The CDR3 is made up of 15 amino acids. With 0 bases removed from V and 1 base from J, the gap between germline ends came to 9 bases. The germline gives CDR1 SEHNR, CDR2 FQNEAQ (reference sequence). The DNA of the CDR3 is TGTGCCAGCAGCTTAGCGCGTTCTTTCCAAGAGACCCAGTACTTC. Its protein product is CASSLARSFQETQYF.

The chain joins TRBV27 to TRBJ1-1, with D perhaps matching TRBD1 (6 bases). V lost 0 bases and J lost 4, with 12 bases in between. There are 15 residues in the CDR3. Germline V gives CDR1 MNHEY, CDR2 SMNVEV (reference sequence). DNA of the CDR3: TGTGCCAGCAGTTTATCCGGCAGGGGCGGCACTGAAGCTTTCTTT. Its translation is CASSLSGRGGTEAFF.

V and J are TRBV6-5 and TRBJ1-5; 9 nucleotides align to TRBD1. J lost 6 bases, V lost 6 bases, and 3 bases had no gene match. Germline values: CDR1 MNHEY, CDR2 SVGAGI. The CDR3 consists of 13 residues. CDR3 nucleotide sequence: TGTGCCAGCAGAGGGACAGGGTCTCAGCCCCAGCATTTT. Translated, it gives CASRGTGSQPQHF.

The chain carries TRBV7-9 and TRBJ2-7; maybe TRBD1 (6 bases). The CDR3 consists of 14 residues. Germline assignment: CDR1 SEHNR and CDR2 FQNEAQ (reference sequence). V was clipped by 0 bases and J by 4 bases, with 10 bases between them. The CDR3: CASSLAGTSYEQYF. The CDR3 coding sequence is TGTGCCAGCAGCTTAGCCGGGACATCGTACGAGCAGTACTTC.

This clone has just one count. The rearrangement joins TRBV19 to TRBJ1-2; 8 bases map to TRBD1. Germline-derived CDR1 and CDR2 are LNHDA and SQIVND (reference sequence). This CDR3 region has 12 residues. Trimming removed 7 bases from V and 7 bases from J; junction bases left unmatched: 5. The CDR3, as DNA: TGTGCCAGTACATACAGGGGGTTTGGCTACACCTTC. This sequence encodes CASTYRGFGYTF.

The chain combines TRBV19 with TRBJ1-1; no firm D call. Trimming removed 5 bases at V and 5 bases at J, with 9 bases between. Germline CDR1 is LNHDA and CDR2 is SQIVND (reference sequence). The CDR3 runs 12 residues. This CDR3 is CASSPTGTEAFF. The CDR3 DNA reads TGTGCCAGTAGTCCGACGGGAACTGAAGCTTTCTTT.

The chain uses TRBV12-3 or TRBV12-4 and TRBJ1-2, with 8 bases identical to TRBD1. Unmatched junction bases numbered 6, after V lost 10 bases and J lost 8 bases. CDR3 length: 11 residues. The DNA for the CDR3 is TGTGCCACCGCGACAGGGGTAGGCTACACCTTC. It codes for CATATGVGYTF.

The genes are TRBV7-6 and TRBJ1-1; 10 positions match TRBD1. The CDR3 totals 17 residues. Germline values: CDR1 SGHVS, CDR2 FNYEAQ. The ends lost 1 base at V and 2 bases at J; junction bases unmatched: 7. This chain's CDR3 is CASSLGDRGGQNTEAFF. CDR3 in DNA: TGTGCCAGCAGCTTAGGGGACAGGGGAGGCCAAAACACTGAAGCTTTCTTT. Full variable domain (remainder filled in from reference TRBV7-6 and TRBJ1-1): GAGVSQSPRYKVTKRGQDVALRCDPISGHVSLYWYRQALGQGPEFLTYFNYEAQQDKSGLPNDRFSAERPEGSISTLTIQRTEQRDSAMYRCASSLGDRGGQNTEAFFGQGTRLTVV.

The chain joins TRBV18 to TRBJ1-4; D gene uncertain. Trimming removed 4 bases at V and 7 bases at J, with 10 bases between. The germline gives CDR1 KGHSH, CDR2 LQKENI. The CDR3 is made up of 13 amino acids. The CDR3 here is CASSLLGFEKLFF. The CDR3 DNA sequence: TGTGCCAGCTCACTACTAGGCTTTGAAAAACTGTTTTTT.

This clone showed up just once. The CDR3 is CASSYSGQPGELFF. The CDR3 bases are TGTGCCAGCAGTTATTCCGGACAGCCCGGGGAGCTGTTTTTT. The J gene is TRBJ2-2, the V gene TRBV6-2 or TRBV6-3; TRBD1 might be the D (6 bases). This CDR3 has 14 residues. Germline V gene lookup returns CDR1 MNHEY and CDR2 SVGEGT. With 3 bases removed from V and 6 bases from J, the gap between germline ends came to 11 bases.

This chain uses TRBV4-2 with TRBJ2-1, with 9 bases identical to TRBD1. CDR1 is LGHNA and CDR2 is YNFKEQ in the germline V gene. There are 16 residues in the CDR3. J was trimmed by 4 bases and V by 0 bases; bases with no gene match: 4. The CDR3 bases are TGTGCCAGCAGCCAAGAACAGACAGGGGGATACAATGAGCAGTTCTTC. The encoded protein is CASSQEQTGGYNEQFF.

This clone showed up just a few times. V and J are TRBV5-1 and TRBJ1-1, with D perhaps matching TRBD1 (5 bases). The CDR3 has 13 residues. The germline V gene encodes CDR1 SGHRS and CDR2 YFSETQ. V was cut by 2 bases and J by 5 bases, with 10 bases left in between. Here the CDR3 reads CASSLQVATEAFF. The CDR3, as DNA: TGCGCCAGCAGCTTACAGGTGGCGACTGAAGCTTTCTTT.

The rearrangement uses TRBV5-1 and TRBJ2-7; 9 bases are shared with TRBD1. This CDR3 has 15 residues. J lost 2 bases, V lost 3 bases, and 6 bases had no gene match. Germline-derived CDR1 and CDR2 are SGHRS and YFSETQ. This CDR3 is CASSSGQGSAYEQYF. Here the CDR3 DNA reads TGCGCCAGCAGCTCTGGACAGGGGAGCGCCTACGAGCAGTACTTC.

CDR3 loop: CASSLNWGDNTEAFF. In DNA, the CDR3 is TGTGCCAGCAGCTTAAATTGGGGGGATAACACTGAAGCTTTCTTT. The rearrangement joins TRBV7-3 to TRBJ1-1, with TRBD1 as a possible D gene (5 bases). The CDR3 spans 15 residues. The V gene lost 1 base and the J gene lost 2 bases, with 11 bases spanning the gap. Per the germline V gene, CDR1 is SGHTA and CDR2 is FQGTGA.

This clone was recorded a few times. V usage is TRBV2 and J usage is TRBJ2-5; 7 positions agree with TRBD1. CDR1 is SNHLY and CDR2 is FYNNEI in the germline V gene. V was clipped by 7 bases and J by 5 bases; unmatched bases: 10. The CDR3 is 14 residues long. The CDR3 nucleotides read TGTGCCAGCACCGAAGGGGGCTGGAGGGAGACCCAGTACTTC. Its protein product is CASTEGGWRETQYF.

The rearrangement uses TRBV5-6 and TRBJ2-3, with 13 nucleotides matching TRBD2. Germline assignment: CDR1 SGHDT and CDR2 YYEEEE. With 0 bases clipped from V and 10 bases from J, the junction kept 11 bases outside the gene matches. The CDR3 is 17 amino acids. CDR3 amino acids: CASSLGTSGGPASAQYF. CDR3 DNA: TGTGCCAGCAGCTTGGGGACTAGCGGGGGTCCGGCGTCTGCGCAGTATTTT.

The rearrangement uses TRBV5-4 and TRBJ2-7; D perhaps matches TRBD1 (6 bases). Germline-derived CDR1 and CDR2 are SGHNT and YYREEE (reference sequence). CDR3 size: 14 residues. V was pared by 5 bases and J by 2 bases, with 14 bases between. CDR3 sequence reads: CASREGGQAYEQYF. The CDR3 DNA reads TGTGCCAGCAGGGAAGGGGGACAAGCCTACGAGCAGTACTTC.

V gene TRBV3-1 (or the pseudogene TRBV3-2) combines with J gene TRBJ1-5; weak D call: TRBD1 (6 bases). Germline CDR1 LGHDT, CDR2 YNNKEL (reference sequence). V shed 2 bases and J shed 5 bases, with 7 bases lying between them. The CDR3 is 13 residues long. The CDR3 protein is CASSQYRDQPQHF. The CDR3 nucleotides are TGTGCCAGCAGCCAATACAGGGATCAGCCCCAGCATTTT.

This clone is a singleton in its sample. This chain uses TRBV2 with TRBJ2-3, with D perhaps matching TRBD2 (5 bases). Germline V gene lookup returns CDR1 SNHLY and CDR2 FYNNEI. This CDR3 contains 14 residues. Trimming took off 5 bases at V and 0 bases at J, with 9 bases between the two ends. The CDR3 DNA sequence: TGTGCCAGCAGTCGGGGAGCTAGCACAGATACGCAGTATTTT. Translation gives CASSRGASTDTQYF.

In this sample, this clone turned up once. CDR3 DNA sequence: TGCAGTGCTAGTTCGGTGGCGGGGGGGCTCCCCGGGGAGCTGTTTTTT. Its protein product is CSASSVAGGLPGELFF. The rearrangement links TRBV20-1 to TRBJ2-2; 9 bases map to TRBD2. The CDR3 is made up of 16 amino acids. In germline, CDR1 is DFQATT, CDR2 SNEGSKA (reference sequence). V trimming: 3 bases; J trimming: 6 bases; junction bases outside the gene matches: 11.

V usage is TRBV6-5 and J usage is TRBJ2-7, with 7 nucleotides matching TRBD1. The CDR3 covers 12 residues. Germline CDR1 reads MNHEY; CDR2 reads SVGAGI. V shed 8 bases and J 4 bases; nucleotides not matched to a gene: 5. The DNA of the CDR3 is TGTGCCAGCCTTCAGGGGGTATACGAGCAGTACTTC. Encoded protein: CASLQGVYEQYF.

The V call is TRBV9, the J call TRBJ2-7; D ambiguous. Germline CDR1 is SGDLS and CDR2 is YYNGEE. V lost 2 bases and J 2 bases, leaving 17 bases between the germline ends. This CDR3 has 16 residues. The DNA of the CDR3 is TGTGCCAGCAGCGTTTCCGCGGCCCCTAGGACCTACGAGCAGTACTTC. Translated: CASSVSAAPRTYEQYF.

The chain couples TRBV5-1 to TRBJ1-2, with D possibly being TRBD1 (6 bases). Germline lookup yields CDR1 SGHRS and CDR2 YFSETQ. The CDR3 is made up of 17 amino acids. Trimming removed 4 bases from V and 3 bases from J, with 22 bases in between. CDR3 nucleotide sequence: TGCGCCAGCAGCCGAGGAGACGAAACAGGGAAGGACTATGGCTACACCTTC. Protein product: CASSRGDETGKDYGYTF.

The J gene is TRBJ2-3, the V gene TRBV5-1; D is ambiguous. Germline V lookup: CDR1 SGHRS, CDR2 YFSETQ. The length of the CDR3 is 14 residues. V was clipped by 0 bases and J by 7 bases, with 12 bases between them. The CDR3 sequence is CASSLGEHPNTQYF. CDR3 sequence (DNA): TGCGCCAGCAGCTTGGGAGAGCACCCCAATACGCAGTATTTT. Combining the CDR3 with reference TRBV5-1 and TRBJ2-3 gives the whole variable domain KAGVTQTPRYLIKTRGQQVTLSCSPISGHRSVSWYQQTPGQGLQFLFEYFSETQRNKGNFPGRFSGRQFSNSRSEMNVSTLELGDSALYLCASSLGEHPNTQYFGPGTRLTVL.

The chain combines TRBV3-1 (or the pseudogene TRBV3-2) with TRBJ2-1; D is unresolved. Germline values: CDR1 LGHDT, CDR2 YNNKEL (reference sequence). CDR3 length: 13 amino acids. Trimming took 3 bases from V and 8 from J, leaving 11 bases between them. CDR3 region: CASSQRLAYEQFF. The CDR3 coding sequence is TGTGCCAGCAGCCAGAGACTTGCTTATGAGCAGTTCTTC.

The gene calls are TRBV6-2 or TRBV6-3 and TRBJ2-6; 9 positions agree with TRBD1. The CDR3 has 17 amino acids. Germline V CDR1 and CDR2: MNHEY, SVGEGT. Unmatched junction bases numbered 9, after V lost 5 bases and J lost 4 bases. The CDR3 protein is CASSGRTGVSGANVLTF. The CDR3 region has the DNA TGTGCCAGCAGTGGCCGGACAGGGGTGAGCGGGGCCAACGTCCTGACTTTC.

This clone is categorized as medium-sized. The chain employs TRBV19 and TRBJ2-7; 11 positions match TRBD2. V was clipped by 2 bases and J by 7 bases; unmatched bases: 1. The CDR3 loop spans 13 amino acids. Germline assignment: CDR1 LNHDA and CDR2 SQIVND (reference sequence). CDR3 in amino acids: CASSITSGGEQYF. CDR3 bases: TGTGCCAGTAGTATAACTAGCGGGGGTGAGCAGTACTTC.

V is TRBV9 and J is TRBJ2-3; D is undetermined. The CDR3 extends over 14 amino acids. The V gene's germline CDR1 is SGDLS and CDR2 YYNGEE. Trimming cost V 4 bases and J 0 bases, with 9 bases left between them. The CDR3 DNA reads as TGTGCCAGCAGCCCTTCCCCCAGCACAGATACGCAGTATTTT. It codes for CASSPSPSTDTQYF.

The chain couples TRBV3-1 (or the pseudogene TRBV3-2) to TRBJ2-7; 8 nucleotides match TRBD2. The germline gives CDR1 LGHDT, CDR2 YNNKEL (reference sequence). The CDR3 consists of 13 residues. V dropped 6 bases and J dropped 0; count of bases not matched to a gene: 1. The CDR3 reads CASRREASYEQYF. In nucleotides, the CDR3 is TGTGCCAGCAGGCGGGAGGCCTCCTACGAGCAGTACTTC.

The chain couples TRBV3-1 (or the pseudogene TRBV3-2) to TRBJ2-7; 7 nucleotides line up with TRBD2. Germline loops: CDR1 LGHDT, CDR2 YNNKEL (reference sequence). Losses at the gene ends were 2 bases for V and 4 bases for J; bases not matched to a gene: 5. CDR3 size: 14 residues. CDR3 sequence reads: CASSQSGGGYEQYF. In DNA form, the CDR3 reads TGTGCCAGCAGCCAATCGGGCGGGGGTTACGAGCAGTACTTC.

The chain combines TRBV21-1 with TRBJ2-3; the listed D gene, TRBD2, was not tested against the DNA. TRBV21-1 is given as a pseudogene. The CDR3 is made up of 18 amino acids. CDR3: CASSKTRLAPTSTDTQYF. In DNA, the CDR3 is TGTGCCAGCAGCAAAACCCGTCTAGCGCCTACTAGCACAGATACGCAGTATTTT.